This T cell receptor beta chain was sequenced in a study of T cells after yellow fever vaccination. Across the study: SMART-Seq v4 Ultra Low Input prepared libraries from low-cell fractions. Study-level results: FACS-sorted repertoires could harbor abundant contaminating bulk-population clonotypes. Once the booster was given, most primary-vaccination clones reappeared, at just under 98% for CD4 and around 90% for CD8.

This clonotype has a handful of counts. Antigen unknown. TCRdb processed the 5' RACE reads anew with MiXCR; each CDR3 protein has one entry. The sample has 500,000 to 550,000 distinct CDR3 sequences; less than 25% are singletons. The input for sequencing was PBMCs, taken about 20 days after the first yellow fever vaccination. This receptor was taken from a man aged 18 to 29 who received the YFV17D yellow fever vaccine.

CDR3 nucleotide sequence: TGCGCCAGCGGGGCCCTCACAGATACGCAGTATTTT. Residues: CASGALTDTQYF. This sequence joins TRBV5-1 and TRBJ2-3, with D possibly matching TRBD1 (5 bases). V was trimmed by 7 bases and J by 2 bases, leaving 8 bases between them. Germline CDR1 reads SGHRS; CDR2 reads YFSETQ. The CDR3 sequence is 12 residues long.